Listed below are T cell receptor beta chains from one sample, sequenced in a study of human T cells and chemical hapten exposure. Each CDR3 protein gets one entry after TCRdb re-called the RACE reads with MiXCR. The sample yields 150,000 to 200,000 distinct CDR3 sequences, nearly 30% seen once. Sequencing used whole blood, obtained in connection with sensitization to the hapten diphenylcyclopropenone (DPC). These receptors originate from a woman in her 30s with alopecia areata. Some clones in this sample may be carry-over from other donors' samples. Each CDR3 is given with its conserved first and last residue. A D gene is named only where the DNA matches it firmly. Some rows mark clone size as missing; the rest say once, few, many or name a class of expanded clone.

j_gene	v_gene	d_gene	abundance	CDR3nt	CDR3aa
TRBJ2-1	TRBV6-6	-	few	TGTGCCAGCGGGACCTACAATGAGCAGTTCTTC	CASGTYNEQFF
TRBJ2-7	TRBV7-2	TRBD2	-	TGTGCCAGCAGCTTAGTGGGGGGGGAAACCTACGAGCAGTACTTC	CASSLVGGETYEQYF
TRBJ2-5	TRBV6-2/TRBV6-3	-	many	TGTGCCAGCGCAGGTGGGGCGGTCGGCGAGACCCAGTACTTC	CASAGGAVGETQYF
TRBJ1-3	TRBV4-2	TRBD1	once	TGTGCCAGCAGCCAATTGGGACAGGATCCAAACACCATATATTTT	CASSQLGQDPNTIYF
TRBJ1-5	TRBV20-1	TRBD1	-	TGCAGTGCCCGACAGGGTACGGAGCAGCCCCAGCATTTT	CSARQGTEQPQHF
TRBJ2-7	TRBV6-5	TRBD1	-	TGTGCCAGCAGTTACTTTTCCGGGACAGGTCCCTACGAGCAGTACTTC	CASSYFSGTGPYEQYF
TRBJ2-1	TRBV9	TRBD2	few	TGTGCCAGCAGCGTGGGGACTAGCGGGAGTGATGAGCAGTTCTTC	CASSVGTSGSDEQFF
TRBJ1-3	TRBV7-9	-	few	TGTGCCAGCAGCTTCGGTAGAAACACCATATATTTT	CASSFGRNTIYF
TRBJ2-3	TRBV29-1	-	few	TGCAGCGTGGCTGGGGGCCTGGGGGATACGCAGTATTTT	CSVAGGLGDTQYF
TRBJ2-1	TRBV20-1	TRBD2	-	TGCAGTGCTGCCCGGACTAGCAATGAGCAGTTCTTC	CSAARTSNEQFF
TRBJ1-6	TRBV2	-	few	TGTGCCAGCCGCCCGGCGGATTACCTCCACTTT	CASRPADYLHF
TRBJ2-1	TRBV29-1	TRBD2	-	TGCAGCGTTAGGACTAGCTCCAATGAGCAGTTCTTC	CSVRTSSNEQFF
TRBJ1-2	TRBV2	TRBD1	once	TGTGCCAGCAGGGATAGACAGGGCGGCTATGGCTACACCTTC	CASRDRQGGYGYTF
TRBJ1-6	TRBV5-6	TRBD1	-	TGTGCCAGCAGCCCGGACAGGGGAACCTATAATTCACCCCTCCACTTT	CASSPDRGTYNSPLHF
TRBJ2-1	TRBV6-6	-	-	TGTGCCAGCAGCTACGGACCACGGGAACGATACAATGAGCAGTTCTTC	CASSYGPRERYNEQFF
TRBJ2-5	TRBV29-1	TRBD1	-	TGCAGCGTCGACGAGGGGGCACCCGGGGAGACCCAGTACTTC	CSVDEGAPGETQYF
TRBJ1-3	TRBV21-1	-	few	TGTGCCAGCAGCGCCCTTCTCGGGACAGGGCTGGAGTCAGGAAACACCATATATTTT	CASSALLGTGLESGNTIYF
TRBJ2-3	TRBV20-1	TRBD2	-	TGCAGTGCTAATCTAGGACTAGCGGGACCAGATACGCAGTATTTT	CSANLGLAGPDTQYF
TRBJ2-1	TRBV24-1	-	-	TGTGCCACCAGTGACGGGATTCTTAATGAGCAGTTCTTC	CATSDGILNEQFF
TRBJ1-1	TRBV4-1	-	few	TGCGCCAGCAGCCAAGATAACCTAAGGTCCTTGAACACTGAAGCTTTCTTT	CASSQDNLRSLNTEAFF
TRBJ2-5	TRBV12-3/TRBV12-4	-	-	TGTGCCAGCAGTTTAGCTCTGTACCAAGAGACCCAGTACTTC	CASSLALYQETQYF
TRBJ2-3	TRBV29-1	-	-	TGCACCGCCGTGACAGGTGCCCCCACAGATACGCAGTATTTT	CTAVTGAPTDTQYF
TRBJ1-2	TRBV28	-	-	TGTGCCAGCAGTGCACCGACCTTTAACTATGGCTACACCTTC	CASSAPTFNYGYTF
TRBJ2-7	TRBV20-1	TRBD1	few	TGCAGTGCTGCCCGGGACAGGGCTGTCGAGCAGTACTTC	CSAARDRAVEQYF
TRBJ2-1	TRBV20-1	TRBD2	-	TGCAGTGCTAGGAGCCCATCTAGCGGGAGAGACAATGAGCAGTTCTTC	CSARSPSSGRDNEQFF
TRBJ2-7	TRBV18	TRBD1	few	TGTGCCAGCTCAACCCAGGGACAGTCCTACGAGCAGTACTTC	CASSTQGQSYEQYF
TRBJ2-7	TRBV28	TRBD2	few	TGTGCCAGCAAAATAGCGGGACTGCTCTACGAGCAGTACTTC	CASKIAGLLYEQYF
TRBJ2-7	TRBV2	-	few	TGTGCCAGCAGAGGAACCCGTCGGGGGTACGAGCAGTACTTC	CASRGTRRGYEQYF
TRBJ2-7	TRBV6-5	TRBD1	-	TGTGCCAGCAGTTCGGACAGGGACTACGAGCAGTACTTC	CASSSDRDYEQYF
TRBJ2-5	TRBV11-3	TRBD2	few	TGTGCCAGCAGCGGATCGCCCATATTGACGGCTAGCGGGAGCTCCCAAGAGACCCAGTACTTC	CASSGSPILTASGSSQETQYF
TRBJ2-1	TRBV4-2	-	few	TGTGCCAGCAGCCTTGGGGGACCGGGAAGGGGAAGGGATGAGCAGTTCTTC	CASSLGGPGRGRDEQFF
TRBJ2-6	TRBV27	-	-	TGTGCCAGCAGTTTTGGTGGGCCTGGGGCCAACGTCCTGACTTTC	CASSFGGPGANVLTF
TRBJ2-5	TRBV9	-	few	TGTGCCAGCAGCGCCGGCGAATCGCGTGGAGAGACCCAGTACTTC	CASSAGESRGETQYF
TRBJ1-5	TRBV6-2/TRBV6-3	-	few	TGTGCCAGCAACTCTCAGGGGTTTAGCAATCAGCCCCAGCATTTT	CASNSQGFSNQPQHF
TRBJ1-1	TRBV11-1	-	few	TGTGCCAGCAGCTTACAGAGACTCACTGAAGCTTTCTTT	CASSLQRLTEAFF
TRBJ1-1	TRBV2	-	-	TGTGCCAGCAGACCCTACAGGGTTCCCACTGAAGCTTTCTTT	CASRPYRVPTEAFF
TRBJ1-1	TRBV5-1	TRBD1	-	TGCGCCAGCAGACCCGGGACAGCTAACACTGAAGCTTTCTTT	CASRPGTANTEAFF
TRBJ2-4	TRBV28	TRBD2	-	TGTGCCAGCAGTTTAGGTCCCTCTTCTAGCGGGAGGAGGAACATTCAGTACTTC	CASSLGPSSSGRRNIQYF
TRBJ2-2	TRBV6-2/TRBV6-3	-	-	TGTGCCAGCAGTTACAAGGTTGCCGGGGAGCTGTTTTTT	CASSYKVAGELFF
TRBJ1-6	TRBV7-9	TRBD1	few	TGTGCCAGCAGCCCAAGCAGGGGGCACAATTCACCCCTCCACTTT	CASSPSRGHNSPLHF
TRBJ2-3	TRBV7-2	TRBD2	-	TGTGCCAGCAGCTTGCCCAGCGGGAGTGCAGATACGCAGTATTTT	CASSLPSGSADTQYF
TRBJ1-3	TRBV5-1	-	-	TGCGCCAGCAGCTTGTCACTAACGGGGACGTCTGGAAACACCATATATTTT	CASSLSLTGTSGNTIYF
TRBJ2-7	TRBV5-1	TRBD1	-	TGCGCCAGCAGCCGGGACACAGGGGGCTACGAGCAGTACTTC	CASSRDTGGYEQYF